This T cell receptor (beta chain) was captured by sequencing in a study of T cell repertoires in ileal Crohn's disease. Study conclusions and caveats: Compared with non-smokers, active smokers at surgery showed more clonal expansions. Every patient over 26.8% clonality showed endoscopic recurrence.

The repertoire was sequenced with immunoSEQ multiplex PCR; TCRdb's copy has only in-frame clones and lacks some. The repertoire has 780 or so clones, under 85% of them found once; the top ten carry 9.5% to 15%. Germline V gives CDR1 LNHDA, CDR2 SQIVND (reference sequence). The V end was cut by 1 base, the J end by 4 bases, with 11 bases between. The CDR3 totals 15 residues. With regard to this clone: Antigen unknown.

This TCR was recovered from an adult with Crohn's disease. Sequenced: ileal tissue. The rearrangement uses TRBV19 and TRBJ1-5; D perhaps matches TRBD1 (5 bases). The CDR3 region is CASSIGSGWNQPQHF. CDR3 coding DNA: TGTGCCAGTAGTATAGGGTCAGGGTGGAATCAGCCCCAGCATTTT. Variable domain in full (rest from reference TRBV19 and TRBJ1-5): DGGITQSPKYLFRKEGQNVTLSCEQNLNHDAMYWYRQDPGQGLRLIYYSQIVNDFQKGDIAEGYSVSREKKESFPLTVTSAQKNPTAFYLCASSIGSGWNQPQHFGDGTRLSIL.